Each of the 31 T cell receptor beta chains below was sequenced from the same sample in a study of cytomegalovirus exposure and HLA in healthy donors. PCR primers comprised 60 Vbeta and 13 Jbeta primers. Assay used: immunoSEQ multiplex PCR; TCRdb lists only in-frame clones, some missing. Of roughly 200,000 clones listed, around 75% were seen once; the top ten hold about 3%. The source material was PBMCs. These receptors were taken from a female donor in good health and CMV-seronegative.

The genes are TRBV5-1 and TRBJ2-7; 7 bases align to TRBD1. CDR1 and CDR2 from the germline V gene are SGHRS and YFSETQ. The CDR3 sequence is 14 residues long. V lost 5 bases and J lost 3; bases outside the gene matches: 8. The CDR3 reads CASRETGPYYEQYF. The CDR3 nucleotides read TGCGCCAGCAGAGAGACAGGGCCGTACTACGAGCAGTACTTC.

J is TRBJ2-5 and V is TRBV4-3; D is perhaps TRBD2 (6 bases). V was trimmed by 2 bases and J by 1 base, leaving 26 bases between them. The CDR3 runs 20 residues. Germline lookup yields CDR1 LGHNA and CDR2 YSLEER. The CDR3 reads CASSQLAVGGPPGPQETQYF. CDR3 DNA sequence: TGCGCCAGCAGCCAATTAGCGGTCGGGGGACCTCCCGGCCCCCAAGAGACCCAGTACTTC.

This clone was observed a single time. The V and J genes are TRBV25-1 and TRBJ2-1, with TRBD2 matching over 8 bases. V lost 3 bases to trimming and J lost 7 bases; unmatched junction nucleotides: 11. Germline V lookup: CDR1 MGHDK, CDR2 SYGVNS. The CDR3 runs to 16 residues. Here the CDR3 reads CASSDQGRGGKNEQFF. In DNA, the CDR3 is TGTGCCAGCAGTGATCAGGGCCGGGGGGGCAAGAATGAGCAGTTCTTC.

The chain recombines TRBV11-3 with TRBJ2-5; 8 bases match TRBD1. The V segment lost 5 bases and the J segment 7 bases; nucleotides outside the gene matches: 9. In germline, CDR1 is SGHNT, CDR2 YENEEA. The CDR3 is 14 residues long. The CDR3 sequence: CASSPRTGTGTQYF. The CDR3 DNA reads TGTGCCAGCAGCCCCAGGACAGGGACCGGGACCCAGTACTTC.

The CDR3: CASSSGLAGTEQFF. The CDR3, as DNA: TGTGCCAGCAGCTCGGGACTAGCGGGAACTGAGCAGTTCTTC. The chain recombines TRBV9 with TRBJ2-1; 13 bases fit TRBD2. This CDR3 has 14 amino acids. V lost 4 bases, J lost 9 bases, and 4 bases stayed unmatched. The germline V gene has CDR1 SGDLS and CDR2 YYNGEE. Full variable domain (outside the CDR3, taken from reference TRBV9 and TRBJ2-1): DSGVTQTPKHLITATGQRVTLRCSPRSGDLSVYWYQQSLDQGLQFLIQYYNGEERAKGNILERFSAQQFPDLHSELNLSSLELGDSALYFCASSSGLAGTEQFFGPGTRLTVL.

V gene TRBV5-8 combines with J gene TRBJ2-7, with 7 nucleotides matching TRBD1. Germline assignment: CDR1 SGHTS and CDR2 YDEGEE. V gave up 4 bases and J gave up 3 bases; unmatched junction bases: 7. The CDR3 consists of 14 residues. CDR3 in amino acids: CASSPRQGYYEQYF. CDR3 bases: TGTGCCAGCAGCCCACGACAGGGTTACTACGAGCAGTACTTC.

V and J are TRBV6-9 and TRBJ2-5; 7 bases are shared with TRBD1. In germline, CDR1 is MNHGY, CDR2 SVAAGI. The J segment lost 5 bases and the V segment lost 2 bases, leaving 5 bases of the junction unmatched. The length of the CDR3 is 14 residues. The CDR3 here is CASSYNRGWETQYF. CDR3 sequence (DNA): TGTGCCAGCAGTTATAACAGGGGATGGGAGACCCAGTACTTC.

The gene calls are TRBV7-3 and TRBJ1-1; no reliable D call. Trimming pared 5 bases from V and 2 bases from J, leaving 9 bases between. Per the germline V gene, CDR1 is SGHTA and CDR2 is FQGTGA. This CDR3 spans 13 amino acids. The DNA of the CDR3 is TGTGCCAGCAGCACGACTGCCAACACTGAAGCTTTCTTT. Translating gives CASSTTANTEAFF.

This clone was counted a few times. The CDR3 here is CASSLEGAGEAFF. For the CDR3, the DNA is TGTGCCAGCAGCTTGGAAGGCGCGGGGGAAGCTTTCTTT. This chain uses TRBV5-5 with TRBJ1-1; D ambiguous. From germline, CDR1 is SGHKS and CDR2 YYEKEE (reference sequence). The CDR3 has 13 amino acids. Trimming pared 0 bases from V and 8 bases from J, leaving 11 bases between.

This chain joins TRBV30 and TRBJ2-1; D is unclear. Germline-derived CDR1 and CDR2 are GTSNPN and SVGIG (reference sequence). V lost 0 bases, J lost 6 bases, and 15 bases lay in between. The CDR3 runs 15 residues. CDR3 sequence: CAWSVGLDLGNEQFF. In DNA form, the CDR3 reads TGTGCCTGGAGTGTTGGGCTTGATTTGGGCAATGAGCAGTTCTTC.

This CDR3 reads CASSLPLTGTRVEQYF. DNA of the CDR3: TGTGCCAGCAGTTTACCCCTCACCGGGACTAGGGTCGAGCAGTACTTC. The chain joins TRBV6-6 to TRBJ2-5; TRBD2 matches 8 bases. The DNA matches TRBJ2-7 better at its end, which makes the J call doubtful. The CDR3 sequence is 16 residues long. Germline V gene data show CDR1 as MNHNY and CDR2 as SVGAGI (reference sequence).

The genes are TRBV9 and TRBJ2-7; TRBD2 matches at 7 bases. V lost 3 bases, J lost 4 bases, and 7 bases stayed unmatched. This CDR3 is 14 amino acids long. CDR1 and CDR2 (germline): SGDLS, YYNGEE. CDR3 sequence: CASSATRGGYEQYF. Written as DNA, the CDR3 is TGTGCCAGCAGCGCCACGCGCGGGGGTTACGAGCAGTACTTC. Full variable domain (remainder filled in from reference TRBV9 and TRBJ2-7): DSGVTQTPKHLITATGQRVTLRCSPRSGDLSVYWYQQSLDQGLQFLIQYYNGEERAKGNILERFSAQQFPDLHSELNLSSLELGDSALYFCASSATRGGYEQYFGPGTRLTVT.

The genes are TRBV19 and TRBJ2-1; TRBD2 agrees at 15 bases. Germline CDR1 LNHDA, CDR2 SQIVND (reference sequence). CDR3 length: 15 amino acids. J lost 6 bases, V lost 7 bases, and 4 bases had no gene match. CDR3 DNA sequence: TGTGCCAGTAATGGACTAGCGGGAGGGGGCAATGAGCAGTTCTTC. Its translation: CASNGLAGGGNEQFF.

The chain links TRBV10-3 to TRBJ2-6; the D is unclear. The germline V gene has CDR1 ENHRY and CDR2 SYGVKD. The CDR3 sequence is 18 residues long. The germline V and J ends were trimmed by 0 bases and 2 bases, with 14 bases remaining between them. The CDR3 here is CAISESTIVAAGANVLTF. The CDR3 DNA reads TGTGCCATCAGTGAGTCCACGATTGTGGCAGCTGGGGCCAACGTCCTGACTTTC.

The V and J genes are TRBV19 and TRBJ2-7; TRBD1 might be the D (6 bases). The CDR3 is 13 residues long. The germline V and J ends were trimmed by 7 bases and 0 bases, with 10 bases remaining between them. Germline V gives CDR1 LNHDA, CDR2 SQIVND (reference sequence). CDR3 coding DNA: TGTGCCAGTAAGAGGACAGACTCCTACGAGCAGTACTTC. It yields the protein CASKRTDSYEQYF.

V gene TRBV6-1 combines with J gene TRBJ1-2; 8 bases fit TRBD1. The CDR3 covers 13 residues. The germline V gene has CDR1 MNHNS and CDR2 SASEGT. V was pared by 3 bases and J by 4 bases, with 1 base of the junction left unmatched. The CDR3: CASSETGAYGYTF. The CDR3 coding sequence is TGTGCCAGCAGTGAGACAGGGGCCTATGGCTACACCTTC.

The chain recombines TRBV5-1 with TRBJ1-1; the D gene is possibly TRBD1 (5 bases). Trimming cost V 0 bases and J 10 bases, with 19 bases left between them. The CDR3 loop spans 15 amino acids. Germline lookup yields CDR1 SGHRS and CDR2 YFSETQ. CDR3 residues: CASSLAVGTQEGAFF. In DNA, the CDR3 is TGCGCCAGCAGCTTGGCGGTCGGGACCCAGGAGGGAGCTTTCTTT.

This chain connects TRBV11-2 to TRBJ2-5, with D perhaps matching TRBD1 (5 bases). Germline-derived CDR1 and CDR2 are SGHAT and FQNNGV. The CDR3 length is 15 residues. Trimming left V 6 bases short and J 4 bases short, with 18 bases between. CDR3 in DNA: TGTGCCAGCAGTGTAATAGGGGCTTTGGGAGAGACCCAGTACTTC. This sequence encodes CASSVIGALGETQYF.

The rearrangement links TRBV7-2 to TRBJ2-7; 13 positions agree with TRBD2. CDR3 length equals 16 residues. CDR1 is SGHTA, CDR2 FQGNSA, per germline. Trimming cost V 6 bases and J 5 bases; bases outside gene matches: 10. The CDR3 spells CASSPPGLAGRDEQYF. The CDR3 DNA is TGTGCCAGCAGTCCTCCGGGACTAGCGGGACGGGACGAGCAGTACTTC.

The chain joins TRBV11-2 to TRBJ2-7; 8 bases match TRBD1. Germline-derived CDR1 and CDR2 are SGHAT and FQNNGV. With 3 bases clipped from V and 3 bases from J, the junction kept 16 bases outside the gene matches. The CDR3 sequence is 18 residues long. CDR3 region: CASSLGIAGQGRFYEQYF. In nucleotides, the CDR3 is TGTGCCAGCAGCTTGGGGATTGCAGGACAGGGTAGGTTCTACGAGCAGTACTTC.

V usage is TRBV6-4 and J usage is TRBJ2-7; 9 bases fit TRBD1. The trim removed 0 bases at V and 7 bases at J, leaving 13 bases unmatched. The length of the CDR3 is 17 residues. Germline assignment: CDR1 MRHNA and CDR2 SNTAGT. The CDR3 DNA sequence: TGTGCCAGCAGTGACTCGCCGGGACAGGGCTTTTACTTAGAGCAGTACTTC. Protein sequence: CASSDSPGQGFYLEQYF.

This clone was found a few times. The CDR3 here is CASSQDERAKAGELFF. The CDR3 DNA is TGTGCCAGCAGCCAAGATGAGAGGGCGAAGGCCGGGGAGCTGTTTTTT. The chain carries TRBV4-2 and TRBJ2-2, with a tentative D call TRBD2 (5 bases). V was clipped by 0 bases and J by 6 bases, with 14 bases between them. The CDR3 is made up of 16 amino acids. The germline gives CDR1 LGHNA, CDR2 YNFKEQ.

The chain couples TRBV7-8 to TRBJ2-5, with 8 bases matching TRBD2. J lost 5 bases, V lost 8 bases, and 10 bases had no gene match. Germline-derived CDR1 and CDR2 are SGHVS and FQNEAQ. The CDR3 runs 14 residues. The CDR3 sequence: CASAKTGGRETQYF. The CDR3 region has the DNA TGTGCCAGCGCAAAGACGGGGGGGCGGGAGACCCAGTACTTC.

This chain connects TRBV7-9 to TRBJ2-3; TRBD1 aligns across 7 bases. V lost 5 bases to trimming and J lost 9 bases; unmatched junction nucleotides: 11. Germline V gene sequence: CDR1 SEHNR, CDR2 FQNEAQ (reference sequence). This CDR3 has 14 amino acids. CDR3 loop: CASSRPGGSWTQYF. CDR3 nucleotide sequence: TGTGCCAGCAGCAGACCAGGGGGTAGCTGGACGCAGTATTTT.

The rearrangement joins TRBV6-1 to TRBJ2-5; tentatively, D is TRBD1 (6 bases). Germline-derived CDR1 and CDR2 are MNHNS and SASEGT. V shed 11 bases and J shed 0 bases, with 19 bases lying between them. This CDR3 has 15 residues. As DNA, the CDR3 is TGTGCCGGGCTCGGACAGCCACCGTACCAAGAGACCCAGTACTTC. It specifies CAGLGQPPYQETQYF.

This sequence joins TRBV2 and TRBJ2-2; weak D call: TRBD2 (5 bases). Looked up from germline, CDR1 is SNHLY and CDR2 is FYNNEI. This CDR3 spans 15 amino acids. The V and J ends lost 3 bases and 3 bases respectively, with 11 bases between them. CDR3 residues: CASSEDLAYTGELFF. The CDR3 DNA follows: TGTGCCAGCAGTGAGGATCTAGCCTACACCGGGGAGCTGTTTTTT.

This chain connects TRBV28 to TRBJ1-2, with a tentative D call TRBD1 (5 bases). V was cut by 1 base and J by 5 bases, with 14 bases left in between. CDR1 and CDR2 from the germline V gene are MDHEN and SYDVKM. This CDR3 region has 15 residues. The CDR3, as DNA: TGTGCCAGCAGTTTATCCGGGAGGGGAGGGTATGGCTACACCTTC. It codes for CASSLSGRGGYGYTF.

V and J are TRBV2 and TRBJ2-3; TRBD2 is a possible D gene (6 bases). Germline V gives CDR1 SNHLY, CDR2 FYNNEI. V lost 3 bases, J lost 1 base, and 14 bases lay in between. The CDR3 spans 16 residues. CDR3 amino acids: CASSDLRGGGTDTQYF. CDR3 DNA: TGTGCCAGCAGTGATCTGAGGGGAGGAGGCACAGATACGCAGTATTTT.

The chain recombines TRBV7-9 with TRBJ1-2; 9 bases agree with TRBD1. CDR1 and CDR2 (germline): SEHNR, FQNEAQ (reference sequence). V dropped 4 bases and J dropped 5; count of bases not matched to a gene: 11. The CDR3 extends over 16 amino acids. The DNA of the CDR3 is TGTGCCAGCAGCTCTTTCCCGGGACAGGGTTTTTATGGCTACACCTTC. Protein product: CASSSFPGQGFYGYTF. The full variable domain, in which reference TRBV7-9 and TRBJ1-2 provide the parts outside the CDR3, is DTGVSQNPRHKITKRGQNVTFRCDPISEHNRLYWYRQTLGQGPEFLTYFQNEAQLEKSRLLSDRFSAERPKGSFSTLEIQRTEQGDSAMYLCASSSFPGQGFYGYTFGSGTRLTVV.

This sequence joins TRBV7-3 and TRBJ2-7, with a tentative D call TRBD2 (6 bases). V was trimmed by 1 base and J by 8 bases, leaving 12 bases between them. The germline V gene encodes CDR1 SGHTA and CDR2 FQGTGA. The length of the CDR3 is 13 residues. For the CDR3, the DNA is TGTGCCAGCAGCTTAATGGGGGGATCCCAGCAGTACTTC. It yields the protein CASSLMGGSQQYF.

This clone occurred once. This sequence joins TRBV15 and TRBJ1-4; D remains unclear. Trimming removed 4 bases at V and 0 bases at J, with 15 bases between. The CDR3 sequence is 17 residues long. CDR1 is LNHNV and CDR2 is YYDKDF in the germline V gene (reference sequence). CDR3 sequence (DNA): TGTGCCACCAGCAAATCCCTAATAGTTGCAACTAATGAAAAACTGTTTTTT. This translates into CATSKSLIVATNEKLFF.